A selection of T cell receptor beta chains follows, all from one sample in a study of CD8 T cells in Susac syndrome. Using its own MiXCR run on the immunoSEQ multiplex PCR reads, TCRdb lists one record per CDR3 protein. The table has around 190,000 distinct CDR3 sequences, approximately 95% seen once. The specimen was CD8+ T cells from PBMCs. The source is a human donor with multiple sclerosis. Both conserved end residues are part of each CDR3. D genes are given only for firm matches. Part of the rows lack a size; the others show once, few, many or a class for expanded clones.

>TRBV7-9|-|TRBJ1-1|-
TGTGCCACCATCAGGGGAGGCACTGAAGCTTTCTTT
CATIRGGTEAFF
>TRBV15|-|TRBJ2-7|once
TGTGCCACCAGCAGAGAGCGAGGGCAGGGCTACGAGCAGTACTTC
CATSRERGQGYEQYF
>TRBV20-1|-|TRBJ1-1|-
TGCAGTGCTAGAGGGGGGGAGGGTTCGAACACTGAAGCTTTCTTT
CSARGGEGSNTEAFF
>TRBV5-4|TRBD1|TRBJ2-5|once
TGTGCCAGCAGCTCGTACGGGGACAGGGGTGGCTCCCAGTACTTC
CASSSYGDRGGSQYF
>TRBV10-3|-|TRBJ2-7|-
TGTGCCATCAGTGACGGGACTTCCACCTACGAGCAGTACTTC
CAISDGTSTYEQYF
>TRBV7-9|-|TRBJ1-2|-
TGTGCCAGCAGCTTAGGAAACAACTATGGCTACACCTTC
CASSLGNNYGYTF
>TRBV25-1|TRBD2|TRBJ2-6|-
TGTGCCAGCAGGGCGGGGGCTGGGGCCAACGTCCTGACTTTC
CASRAGAGANVLTF
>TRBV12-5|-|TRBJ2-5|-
TGTGCTAGTGGGGGGGGCCAAGAGACCCAGTACTTC
CASGGGQETQYF
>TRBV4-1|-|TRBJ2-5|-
TGCGCCAGCAGCCAGAAGGGGGACCAAGAGACCCAGTACTTC
CASSQKGDQETQYF
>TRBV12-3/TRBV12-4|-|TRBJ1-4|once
TGTGCCAGCAGTCTGGGTTGGGCCAAACTGTTTTTT
CASSLGWAKLFF
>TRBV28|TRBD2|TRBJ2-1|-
TGTGCCACCATCAACCCTAGCGGGAGCTACAATGAGCAGTTCTTC
CATINPSGSYNEQFF
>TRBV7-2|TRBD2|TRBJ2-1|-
TGTGCCAGCAGCCCGATACGGGGGGGCTCGTACAATGAGCAGTTCTTC
CASSPIRGGSYNEQFF
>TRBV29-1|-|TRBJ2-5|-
TGCAGCGTTGTTTGGGACCTACAGAAAGAGACCCAGTACTTC
CSVVWDLQKETQYF
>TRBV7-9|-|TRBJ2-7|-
TGTGCCAGCAGTTACTACTACGAGCAGTACTTC
CASSYYYEQYF
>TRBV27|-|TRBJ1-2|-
TGTGCCAGCACATCGGGCGGGGCGCGTGGCTACACCTTC
CASTSGGARGYTF
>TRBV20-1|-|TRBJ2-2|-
TGCAGTGTTGGGGGAACCGGGGAGCTGTTTTTT
CSVGGTGELFF
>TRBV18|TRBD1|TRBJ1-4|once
TGTGCCAGCTCAACGGACAGGATGAATGAAAAACTGTTTTTT
CASSTDRMNEKLFF
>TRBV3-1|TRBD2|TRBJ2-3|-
TGTGCCAGCAGCTCAAGGACTAGCGGGGGCACAGATACGCAGTATTTT
CASSSRTSGGTDTQYF
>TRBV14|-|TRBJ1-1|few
TGTGCCAGCAGCCAAGCTATGAACACTGAAGCTTTCTTT
CASSQAMNTEAFF
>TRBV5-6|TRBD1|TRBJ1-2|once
TGTGCCAGCAGCTTGGGGCCCACAGGGGCCAACTATGGCTACACCTTC
CASSLGPTGANYGYTF
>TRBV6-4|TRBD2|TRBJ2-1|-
TGTGCCAGCAGTGACTCACTAGCGCCCTACAATGAGCAGTTCTTC
CASSDSLAPYNEQFF
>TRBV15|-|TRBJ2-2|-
TGTGCCACCAGCAGATACGGGACACGGTTGTACACCGGGGAGCTGTTTTTT
CATSRYGTRLYTGELFF
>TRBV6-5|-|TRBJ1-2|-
TGTGCCAGCACCCAGGGACGGAGGCCTTTTGGCTACACCTTC
CASTQGRRPFGYTF
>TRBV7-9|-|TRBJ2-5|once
TGTGCCAGCAGTCCACCGACCGGGGACGGGCGGACCCAGTACTTC
CASSPPTGDGRTQYF
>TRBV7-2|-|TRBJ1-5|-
TGTGCCAGCAGCTCGGACGGTAGCAATCAGCCCCAGCATTTT
CASSSDGSNQPQHF
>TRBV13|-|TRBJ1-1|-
TGTGCCAGCAGCACCCTGACCGGGTCAAGGGCTGAAGCTTTCTTT
CASSTLTGSRAEAFF
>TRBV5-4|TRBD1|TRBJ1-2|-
TGTGCCAGCAGCTACAGACAGGGTAGGGATGGCTACACCTTC
CASSYRQGRDGYTF
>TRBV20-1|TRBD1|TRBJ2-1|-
TGCAGTGCTATTAACCGGGACAGGGGAATAGATGAGCAGTTCTTC
CSAINRDRGIDEQFF
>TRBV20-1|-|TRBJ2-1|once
TGCAGTGCTAGAGACCTACTAGCGGGACAGGGTTATGAGCAGTTCTTC
CSARDLLAGQGYEQFF
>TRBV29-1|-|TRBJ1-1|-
TGCAGCGTTGCCGAGCAGCCGAACACTGAAGCTTTCTTT
CSVAEQPNTEAFF
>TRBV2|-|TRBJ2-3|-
TGTGCCAGCAACAGCGGCACAGATACGCAGTATTTT
CASNSGTDTQYF
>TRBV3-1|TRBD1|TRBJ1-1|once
TGTGCCAGCAGAGGACAGGGGGGCACTGAAGCTTTCTTT
CASRGQGGTEAFF
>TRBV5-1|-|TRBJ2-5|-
TGCGCCAGCAGCTTGGAAGTGGAGACCCAGTACTTC
CASSLEVETQYF
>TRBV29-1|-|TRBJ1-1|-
TGCAGCGTTGCAGGGGTTGAGACTGAAGCTTTCTTT
CSVAGVETEAFF
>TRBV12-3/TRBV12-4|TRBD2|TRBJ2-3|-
TGTGCCAGCAGCCCGCTAGCGGGGGCCAGCGGTACGCAGTATTTT
CASSPLAGASGTQYF
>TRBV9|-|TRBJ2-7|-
TGTGCCAGCAGTGCCGGGAGCTCCTACGAGCAGTACTTC
CASSAGSSYEQYF
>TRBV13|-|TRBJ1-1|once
TGTGCCAGCAGCTGGGAGAACACTGAAGCTTTCTTT
CASSWENTEAFF
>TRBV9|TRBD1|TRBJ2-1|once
TGTGCCAGCAGCGCGCCGGGACAGGGTAATGAGCAGTTCTTC
CASSAPGQGNEQFF
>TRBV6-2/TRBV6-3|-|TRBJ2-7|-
TGTGCCAGCGCGTTACAGGGTATTGGCTACGAGCAGTACTTC
CASALQGIGYEQYF
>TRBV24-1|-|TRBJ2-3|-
TGTGCCACCAGTGACCTGACCACAGATACGCAGTATTTT
CATSDLTTDTQYF